The entry that follows covers one T cell receptor beta chain sequence. The data were taken from a study of blood T cell repertoires in COVID-19. This study enrolled people aged about 18 to 100 from 24 US geographic areas. Germline-derived CDR1 and CDR2 are SEHNR and FQNEAQ (reference sequence). The CDR3 spans 12 residues. V lost 3 bases to trimming and J lost 5 bases, with 7 bases between them. Clones were sequenced by immunoSEQ multiplex PCR, and TCRdb holds only the in-frame ones, with some missing. This table holds around 190,000 clones, around 76% found once. The specimen was PBMCs or T cells enriched from blood (not recorded which). The chain carries TRBV7-9 and TRBJ1-1, with D perhaps matching TRBD1 (5 bases). This receptor was taken from a woman in her forties or fifties with acute COVID-19. The CDR3 spells CASSFGATEAFF. The CDR3 nucleotides read TGTGCCAGCAGCTTTGGGGCTACTGAAGCTTTCTTT.